This paragraph reports one T cell receptor beta chain. Antigen unknown. The sample originates from a study of shared clonotypes between healthy human individuals. From germline, CDR1 is SGHNT and CDR2 YYREEE (reference sequence). The CDR3 has 12 residues. Trimming shortened V by 1 base and J by 7 bases, and 9 bases separated the two germline ends. Study results and caveats: Several donors held approximately 4.5% of naive CD4 clonotypes in common.

Clones were read by immunoSEQ multiplex PCR, and TCRdb kept only the in-frame ones, dropping some. This sample yields millions of clones, of which 85% to 95% are seen a single time; 0.39% belongs to the top ten. V is TRBV5-4 and J is TRBJ2-7; a weak D match, TRBD1 (6 bases). The sequencing sample was made of naive CD4+ T cells from PBMCs. Noted subset: CD45RA+ positively selected. This sequence originates from a young man in good health. Some clones in this sample may be carry-over from other donors' samples. In DNA, the CDR3 is TGTGCCAGCAGCTTGAGGGGGTGGGAGCAGTACTTC. Translating it yields CASSLRGWEQYF.